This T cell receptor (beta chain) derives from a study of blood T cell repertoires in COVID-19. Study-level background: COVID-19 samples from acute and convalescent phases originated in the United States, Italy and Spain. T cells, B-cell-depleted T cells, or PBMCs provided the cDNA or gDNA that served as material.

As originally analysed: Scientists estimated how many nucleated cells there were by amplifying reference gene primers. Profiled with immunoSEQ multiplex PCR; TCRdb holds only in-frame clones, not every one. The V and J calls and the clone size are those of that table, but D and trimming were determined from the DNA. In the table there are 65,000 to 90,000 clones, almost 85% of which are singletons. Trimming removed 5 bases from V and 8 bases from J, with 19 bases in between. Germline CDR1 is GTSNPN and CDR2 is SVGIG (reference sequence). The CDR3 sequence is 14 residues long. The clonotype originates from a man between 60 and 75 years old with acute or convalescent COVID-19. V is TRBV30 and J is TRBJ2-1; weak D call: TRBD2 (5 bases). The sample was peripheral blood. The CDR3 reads CAWAPLTSLDEQFF. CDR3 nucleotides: TGTGCCTGGGCCCCCCTAACTAGTTTGGATGAGCAGTTCTTC.